This T cell receptor beta chain was sequenced during a study of T-cell memory formation after mild COVID-19. Broader study findings: Whereas later expanders leaned CD4+, clones contracting day 15 to 85 showed a balanced CD4/CD8 makeup. Second-wave clones with a day 37 peak had unconfirmed SARS-CoV-2 specificity.

About this clonotype itself: Antigen: not known.

cDNA libraries for TCR alpha and TCR beta, carrying sample barcodes and UMIs, came from 5'RACE with constant-segment primers. TCRdb re-called the 5' RACE reads through MiXCR, storing one row per CDR3 protein. The sample has some 130,000 distinct CDR3 sequences; approximately 15% are singletons. Germline lookup yields CDR1 LNHDA and CDR2 SQIVND (reference sequence). There are 15 residues in the CDR3. V trimming: 3 bases; J trimming: 3 bases; junction bases outside the gene matches: 6. The clonotype originates from an adult woman who had mild COVID-19 (a few samples of this study predate the infection). Cell type and time point are not known. The chain recombines TRBV19 with TRBJ1-1; 8 nucleotides match TRBD1. Sequences were obtained from PBMCs or a T cell subset sorted from them (not recorded which). CDR3: CASSIGRGLDTEAFF. In nucleotides, the CDR3 is TGTGCCAGTAGTATTGGCAGGGGGCTTGACACTGAAGCTTTCTTT.